The 18 T cell receptor beta chains in this list originate from one sample, sequenced in a study of graft-versus-host responses after intestinal transplantation. Processed graft tissue released its intraepithelial and lamina propria lymphocytes. Only in-frame clones appear in the TCRdb table, and some are missing; sequencing was by immunoSEQ multiplex PCR. Of 29,000 or so clones listed, around four fifths are singletons. The sequenced sample was ileum tissue, obtained 98 days after intestinal transplantation. Source of these receptors: a human patient who received an intestinal transplant, so some T cells may come from the graft donor.

The V call is TRBV5-6, the J call TRBJ2-3; D unclear. Trimming cost V 0 bases and J 1 base, with 21 bases left between them. This CDR3 is 19 amino acids long. The V gene's germline CDR1 is SGHDT and CDR2 YYEEEE. Written as DNA, the CDR3 is TGTGCCAGCAGCTTGGCCAGGAGCACCCGATTAGTCCGCACAGATACGCAGTATTTT. Translating it yields CASSLARSTRLVRTDTQYF.

V and J are TRBV9 and TRBJ2-1, with D uncertain. This CDR3 has 15 residues. V was trimmed by 1 base and J by 3 bases, leaving 11 bases between them. CDR1 and CDR2 from the germline V gene are SGDLS and YYNGEE. CDR3 coding DNA: TGTGCCAGCAGCGTAAGTGACCGAGACTACAATGAGCAGTTCTTC. As protein: CASSVSDRDYNEQFF.

This chain connects TRBV9 to TRBJ1-1; no clear D. The length of the CDR3 is 14 residues. CDR1 is SGDLS and CDR2 is YYNGEE in the germline V gene. V was trimmed by 7 bases and J by 0 bases, leaving 13 bases between them. The CDR3 DNA is TGTGCCAGCCTCTCCTGGGGTATGAACACTGAAGCTTTCTTT. Translated: CASLSWGMNTEAFF. Using reference TRBV9 and TRBJ1-1 for the parts outside the CDR3, the full variable domain is DSGVTQTPKHLITATGQRVTLRCSPRSGDLSVYWYQQSLDQGLQFLIQYYNGEERAKGNILERFSAQQFPDLHSELNLSSLELGDSALYFCASLSWGMNTEAFFGQGTRLTVV.

The chain recombines TRBV5-6 with TRBJ1-5; D perhaps matches TRBD1 (5 bases). Germline V gene lookup returns CDR1 SGHDT and CDR2 YYEEEE. The CDR3 is 15 amino acids. The ends were cut back, 4 bases at V and 5 bases at J, with 16 bases in the middle. CDR3 region: CASSPSGWVDQPQHF. The CDR3 coding sequence is TGTGCCAGCAGCCCCTCAGGGTGGGTTGATCAGCCCCAGCATTTT.

The CDR3 nucleotides read TGTGCCAGCAGCTTAGTAGAGGGATCTGGAAACACCATATATTTT. Protein: CASSLVEGSGNTIYF. The chain uses TRBV7-9 and TRBJ1-3; D gene unclear. V lost 1 base and J 1 base, leaving 8 bases between the germline ends. The CDR3 contains 15 residues. Per germline, CDR1 SEHNR and CDR2 FQNEAQ (reference sequence). Full variable domain (outside the CDR3, taken from reference TRBV7-9 and TRBJ1-3): DTGVSQNPRHKITKRGQNVTFRCDPISEHNRLYWYRQTLGQGPEFLTYFQNEAQLEKSRLLSDRFSAERPKGSFSTLEIQRTEQGDSAMYLCASSLVEGSGNTIYFGEGSWLTVV.

The chain uses TRBV28 and TRBJ2-7; D gene uncertain. The CDR3 has 17 residues. Deletions cut 5 bases from V and 0 bases from J, with 20 bases between. CDR1 and CDR2 (germline): MDHEN, SYDVKM. DNA of the CDR3: TGTGCCAGCAGTCCCTTCTTGGGAAAGGGAAGCTCCTACGAGCAGTACTTC. It translates to CASSPFLGKGSSYEQYF.

The chain carries TRBV30 and TRBJ2-7; a weak D match, TRBD1 (6 bases). The germline V and J ends were trimmed by 4 bases and 3 bases, with 16 bases remaining between them. Germline lookup yields CDR1 GTSNPN and CDR2 SVGIG (reference sequence). The CDR3 covers 14 residues. The CDR3, as DNA: TGTGCCTGGAACGCTCCGCAGGGGTACTACGAGCAGTACTTC. Translation: CAWNAPQGYYEQYF.

This clone showed up just once. The chain uses TRBV2 and TRBJ1-6; D perhaps matches TRBD1 (6 bases). V lost 6 bases to trimming and J lost 5 bases, with 11 bases between them. This CDR3 region has 14 residues. Germline CDR1 and CDR2: SNHLY and FYNNEI. The DNA of the CDR3 is TGTGCCAGCAGAGTAACAGGGAATAATTCACCCCTCCACTTT. Translated: CASRVTGNNSPLHF.

The chain uses TRBV4-1 and TRBJ2-2; TRBD2 might be the D (5 bases). V was shortened by 0 bases and J by 5 bases, with 10 bases between the two germline ends. This CDR3 is built from 15 residues. Germline-derived CDR1 and CDR2 are MGHRA and YSYEKL. CDR3 sequence reads: CASSQDSAGTGELFF. The CDR3 DNA reads TGCGCCAGCAGCCAAGATAGTGCGGGTACCGGGGAGCTGTTTTTT.

The rearrangement links TRBV5-1 to TRBJ1-1; D ambiguous. The germline V gene has CDR1 SGHRS and CDR2 YFSETQ. The CDR3 is made up of 12 amino acids. V lost 4 bases and J 1 base, leaving 5 bases between the germline ends. CDR3 DNA sequence: TGCGCCAGCAGCGTGGGGAACACTGAAGCTTTCTTT. The encoded protein is CASSVGNTEAFF.

The chain links TRBV29-1 to TRBJ2-1; 9 nucleotides agree with TRBD2. CDR3 size: 15 residues. Germline trimming cut 3 bases from V and 4 bases from J; bases unmatched to any gene: 7. Germline V gene data show CDR1 as SQVTM and CDR2 as ANQGSEA. CDR3 residues: CSVERIAGAYNEQFF. As DNA, the CDR3 is TGCAGCGTTGAGAGGATAGCGGGGGCATACAATGAGCAGTTCTTC.

The rearrangement uses TRBV5-1 and TRBJ2-7; the match to TRBD1 covers 11 bases. This CDR3 is built from 15 residues. The ends lost 6 bases at V and 2 bases at J; junction bases unmatched: 7. From germline, CDR1 is SGHRS and CDR2 YFSETQ. The chain's CDR3 is CASTDPGQGAYEQYF. The CDR3 coding sequence is TGCGCCAGCACTGACCCGGGACAGGGGGCCTACGAGCAGTACTTC.

The chain links TRBV6-1 to TRBJ2-7; D ambiguous. This CDR3 is 14 amino acids long. In germline, CDR1 is MNHNS, CDR2 SASEGT. V lost 8 bases and J lost 2, with 16 bases in between. The CDR3 DNA reads as TGTGCCAGCGCGACGAGACTGACAACCTACGAGCAGTACTTC. This codes for CASATRLTTYEQYF.

This clone was seen a handful of times. The chain joins TRBV28 to TRBJ1-4; possibly TRBD1 for D (6 bases). CDR1 is MDHEN and CDR2 is SYDVKM in the germline V gene. CDR3 length equals 16 residues. With 5 bases removed from V and 8 bases from J, the gap between germline ends came to 21 bases. The CDR3, as DNA: TGTGCCAGCAGTACAAACCCGGGGGCAAGGGACGAAAAACTGTTTTTT. As protein: CASSTNPGARDEKLFF.

This clone was detected only once. The chain is built from TRBV28 and TRBJ1-5; maybe TRBD1 (5 bases). Trimming removed 6 bases from V and 3 bases from J, with 15 bases in between. The CDR3 extends over 15 amino acids. Per germline, CDR1 MDHEN and CDR2 SYDVKM. The DNA of the CDR3 is TGTGCCAGCAGCCCCTTTGGGGGGGACAATCAGCCCCAGCATTTT. It is translated as CASSPFGGDNQPQHF.

The chain joins TRBV6-1 to TRBJ1-1; D is unresolved. Trimming removed 7 bases from V and 1 base from J, with 1 base in between. The length of the CDR3 is 10 residues. CDR1 is MNHNS and CDR2 is SASEGT in the germline V gene. The CDR3 DNA reads TGTGCCAGCAAGAACACTGAAGCTTTCTTT. Translation gives CASKNTEAFF.

The CDR3, as DNA: TGTGCCAGCTCTCGGATTAGCGGGGGCAATGAGCAGTTCTTC. It is translated as CASSRISGGNEQFF. This chain joins TRBV18 and TRBJ2-1; 9 nucleotides line up with TRBD2. CDR3 length: 14 amino acids. Looked up from germline, CDR1 is KGHSH and CDR2 is LQKENI. Trimming took 6 bases from V and 6 from J; bases not matched to a gene: 6. Full variable domain (rest looked up from reference TRBV18 and TRBJ2-1): NAGVMQNPRHLVRRRGQEARLRCSPMKGHSHVYWYRQLPEEGLKFMVYLQKENIIDESGMPKERFSAEFPKEGPSILRIQQVVRGDSAAYFCASSRISGGNEQFFGPGTRLTVL.

This rearrangement joins TRBV9 to TRBJ1-4; 8 bases are shared with TRBD1. CDR3 length equals 14 residues. CDR1 and CDR2 from the germline V gene are SGDLS and YYNGEE. The J segment lost 6 bases and the V segment lost 0 bases, leaving 1 base of the junction unmatched. This CDR3 is CASSVGTGYEKLFF. In nucleotides, the CDR3 is TGTGCCAGCAGCGTAGGGACAGGGTATGAAAAACTGTTTTTT.